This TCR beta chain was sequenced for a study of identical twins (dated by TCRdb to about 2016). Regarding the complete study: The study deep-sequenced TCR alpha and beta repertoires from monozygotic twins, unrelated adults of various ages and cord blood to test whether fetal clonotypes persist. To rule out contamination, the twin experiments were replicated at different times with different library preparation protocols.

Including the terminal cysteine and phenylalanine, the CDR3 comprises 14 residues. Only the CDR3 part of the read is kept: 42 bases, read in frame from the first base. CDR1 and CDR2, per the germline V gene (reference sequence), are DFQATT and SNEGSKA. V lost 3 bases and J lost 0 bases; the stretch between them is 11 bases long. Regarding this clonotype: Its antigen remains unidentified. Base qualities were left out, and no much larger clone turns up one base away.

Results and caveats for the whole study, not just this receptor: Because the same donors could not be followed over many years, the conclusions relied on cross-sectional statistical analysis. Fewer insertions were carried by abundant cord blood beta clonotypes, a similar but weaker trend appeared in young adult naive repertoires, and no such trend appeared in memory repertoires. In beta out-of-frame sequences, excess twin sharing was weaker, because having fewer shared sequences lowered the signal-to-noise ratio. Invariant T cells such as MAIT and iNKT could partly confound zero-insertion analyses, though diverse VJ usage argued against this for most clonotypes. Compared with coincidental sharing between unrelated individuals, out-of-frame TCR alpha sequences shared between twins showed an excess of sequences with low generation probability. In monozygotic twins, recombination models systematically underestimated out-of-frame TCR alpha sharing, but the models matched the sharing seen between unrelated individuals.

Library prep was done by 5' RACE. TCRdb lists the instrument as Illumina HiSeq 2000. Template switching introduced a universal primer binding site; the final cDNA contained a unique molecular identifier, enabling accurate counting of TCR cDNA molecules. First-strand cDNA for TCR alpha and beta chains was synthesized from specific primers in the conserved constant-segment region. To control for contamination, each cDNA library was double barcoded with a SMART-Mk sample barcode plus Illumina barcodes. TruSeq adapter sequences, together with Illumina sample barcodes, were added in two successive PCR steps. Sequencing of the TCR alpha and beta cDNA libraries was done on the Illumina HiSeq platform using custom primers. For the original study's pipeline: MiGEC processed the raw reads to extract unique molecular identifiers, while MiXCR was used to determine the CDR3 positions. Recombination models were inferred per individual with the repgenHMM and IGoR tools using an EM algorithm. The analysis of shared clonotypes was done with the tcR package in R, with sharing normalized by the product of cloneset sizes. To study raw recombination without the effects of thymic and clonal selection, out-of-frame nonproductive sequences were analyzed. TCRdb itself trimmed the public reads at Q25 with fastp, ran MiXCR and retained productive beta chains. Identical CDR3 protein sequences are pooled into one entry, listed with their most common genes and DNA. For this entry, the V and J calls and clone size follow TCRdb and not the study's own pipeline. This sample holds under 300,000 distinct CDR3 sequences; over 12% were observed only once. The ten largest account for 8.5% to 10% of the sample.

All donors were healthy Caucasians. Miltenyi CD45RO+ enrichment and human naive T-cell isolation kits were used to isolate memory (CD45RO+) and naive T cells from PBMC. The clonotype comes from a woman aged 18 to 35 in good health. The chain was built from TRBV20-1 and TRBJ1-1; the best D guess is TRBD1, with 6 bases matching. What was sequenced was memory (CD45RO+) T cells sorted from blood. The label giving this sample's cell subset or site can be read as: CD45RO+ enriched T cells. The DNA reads TGCAGTGCTAGGGGGGGGCCCATGAACACTGAAGCTTTCTTT. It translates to CSARGGPMNTEAFF.